The entry below describes one T cell receptor (beta chain). The sample is PBMC spiked with counted cells of clone KT2. Each cDNA got a UMI-containing oligo ligated at its 3' end. The first PCR ran 4 to 5 cycles with an equimolar RC1.1 and RC1.2 beta primer mix. TCRdb passed the UMI-ligation and nested PCR reads through MiXCR, listing each CDR3 protein once. The sample has fewer than 45,000 distinct CDR3 sequences, 17% seen once. The V gene end was trimmed by 5 bases and the J gene end by 7 bases; junction bases not matched to a gene: 10. This CDR3 is built from 14 residues. Germline CDR1 SGHTA, CDR2 FQGNSA. The data are from a study of quantifying T cell responses using KT2 cells. Study-level information: TCR alpha and beta constant-region primers primed reverse transcription of RNA.

Sequencing was done on a sample of PBMCs spiked with cells of the T cell clone KT2. The receptor comes from a human donor. The J gene is TRBJ1-1, the V gene TRBV7-2; 7 nucleotides agree with TRBD1. The CDR3 loop is CASSLYWDSREAFF. The CDR3 DNA reads as TGTGCCAGCAGCCTGTACTGGGACAGCCGTGAAGCTTTCTTT. Variable domain in full (rest from reference TRBV7-2 and TRBJ1-1): GAGVSQSPSNKVTEKGKDVELRCDPISGHTALYWYRQSLGQGLEFLIYFQGNSAPDKSGLPSDRFSAERTGGSVSTLTIQRTQQEDSAVYLCASSLYWDSREAFFGQGTRLTVV.